Here is one TCR beta chain with its context. Its antigen is undetermined. MiXCR, applied by TCRdb to the reads, yields one record per CDR3 protein. The table has roughly 280,000 distinct CDR3 sequences, roughly 13% seen once. This entry belongs to a study of T cell repertoires in cytomegalovirus infection. Study in general: Evidence of both CMV infection and a matching HLA type came from public TCR beta signatures. General study findings and limits: The cumulative frequency of public TCR beta families identified carriers of CMV plus the relevant HLA. The ex vivo response was dominated by HLA-C-restricted CMV-specific TCR beta clonotypes.

The V gene's germline CDR1 is SQVTM and CDR2 ANQGSEA. The CDR3 loop spans 13 amino acids. V was shortened by 7 bases and J by 7 bases, with 19 bases between the two germline ends. The chain has TRBV29-1 and TRBJ1-2, with D tentatively TRBD1 (6 bases). The sequencing input was PBMCs. This TCR was recovered from a human donor in good health (CMV status not recorded). Some clones in this sample may be carry-over from other donors' samples. CDR3 nucleotide sequence: TGCAGCGCTATCCCGGGGGGGCGGGGTGGCTACACCTTC. Translated, it gives CSAIPGGRGGYTF. The full variable domain, its missing parts supplied by reference TRBV29-1 and TRBJ1-2, is SAVISQKPSRDICQRGTSLTIQCQVDSQVTMMFWYRQQPGQSLTLIATANQGSEATYESGFVIDKFPISRPNLTFSTLTVSNMSPEDSSIYLCSAIPGGRGGYTFGSGTRLTVV.